This T cell receptor beta chain was identified in a study of T cell clusters in autoimmune cytopenias. Study as a whole: Per sample, median TRB depth was about 52,000 reads, yielding a median roughly 2,400 distinct clonotypes.

According to its frequency, this clonotype is medium-sized. Its antigen is not identified. Some 39,000 genome equivalents of blood DNA were amplified for TRB. Study-level points and caveats: Functional roles of the in silico T cell clusters still await experimental validation. TRB repertoire shifts in secondary cytopenia and chronic lymphocytic leukemia mostly reflected lymphoma, not autoimmunity.

Germline V gene lookup returns CDR1 LNHDA and CDR2 SQIVND (reference sequence). This CDR3 is 12 amino acids long. Multiplex touch-down PCR amplified TRB using TRB-A and TRB-B pools in one tube. No DNA is given; TCRdb re-called the multiplex PCR reads and lists each CDR3 protein once. This sample's table has about 6,800 distinct CDR3 sequences. V gene TRBV19 combines with J gene TRBJ2-5; absent DNA, TCRdb's TRBD1 call cannot be checked. The sample consisted of peripheral blood. The receptor's source is a human donor with an autoimmune cytopenia or autoimmune hepatitis (not recorded which). CDR3 loop: CASTGQSETQYF.